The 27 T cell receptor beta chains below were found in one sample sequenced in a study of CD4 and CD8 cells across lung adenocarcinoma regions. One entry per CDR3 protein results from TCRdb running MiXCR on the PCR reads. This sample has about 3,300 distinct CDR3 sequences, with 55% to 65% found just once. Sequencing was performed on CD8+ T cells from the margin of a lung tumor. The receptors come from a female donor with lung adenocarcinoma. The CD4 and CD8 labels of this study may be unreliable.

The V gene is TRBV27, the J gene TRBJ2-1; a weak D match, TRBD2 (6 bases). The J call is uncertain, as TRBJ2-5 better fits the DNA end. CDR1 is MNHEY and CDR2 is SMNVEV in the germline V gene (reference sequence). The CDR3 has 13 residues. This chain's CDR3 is CASSRGLEETQYF. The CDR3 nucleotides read TGTGCCAGCAGTCGGGGACTGGAGGAGACCCAGTACTTC.

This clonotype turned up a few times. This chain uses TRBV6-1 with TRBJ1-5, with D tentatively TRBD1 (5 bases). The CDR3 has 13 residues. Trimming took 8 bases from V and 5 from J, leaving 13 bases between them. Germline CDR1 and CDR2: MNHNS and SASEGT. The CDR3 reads CASCRVNDQPQHF. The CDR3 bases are TGTGCCAGCTGCAGGGTGAACGATCAGCCCCAGCATTTT.

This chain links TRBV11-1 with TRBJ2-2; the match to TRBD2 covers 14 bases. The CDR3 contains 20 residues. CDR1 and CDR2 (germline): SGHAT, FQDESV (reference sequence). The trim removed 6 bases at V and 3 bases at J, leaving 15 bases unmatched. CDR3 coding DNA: TGTGCCAGCAGAGCTACCCCCGGGACTAGCGGGAGCGATTACACCGGGGAGCTGTTTTTT. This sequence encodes CASRATPGTSGSDYTGELFF.

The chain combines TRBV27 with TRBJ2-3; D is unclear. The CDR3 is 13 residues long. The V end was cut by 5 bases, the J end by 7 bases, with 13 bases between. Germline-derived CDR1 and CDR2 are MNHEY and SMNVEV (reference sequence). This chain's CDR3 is CASSPSVTNTQYF. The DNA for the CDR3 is TGTGCCAGCAGTCCCTCTGTCACGAATACGCAGTATTTT.

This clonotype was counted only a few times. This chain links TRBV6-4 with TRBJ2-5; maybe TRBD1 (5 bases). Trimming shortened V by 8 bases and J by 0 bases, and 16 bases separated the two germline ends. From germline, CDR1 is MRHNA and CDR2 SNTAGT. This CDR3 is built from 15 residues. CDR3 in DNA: TGTGCCAGCGACCCTAGGGGCAGGTACCAAGAGACCCAGTACTTC. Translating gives CASDPRGRYQETQYF.

This CDR3 is CASSQGGRDQPQHF. DNA of the CDR3: TGCGCCAGCAGCCAAGGGGGCCGGGATCAGCCCCAGCATTTT. The V and J genes are TRBV4-1 and TRBJ1-5; the D gene is possibly TRBD1 (5 bases). V was shortened by 1 base and J by 5 bases, with 9 bases between the two germline ends. Looked up from germline, CDR1 is MGHRA and CDR2 is YSYEKL. This CDR3 region has 14 residues.

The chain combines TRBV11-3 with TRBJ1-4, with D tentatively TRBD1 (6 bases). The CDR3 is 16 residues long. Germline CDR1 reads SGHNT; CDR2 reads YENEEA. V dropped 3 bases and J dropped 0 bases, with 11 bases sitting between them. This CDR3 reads CASSFGQTTTNEKLFF. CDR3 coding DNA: TGTGCCAGCAGCTTCGGACAGACGACAACTAATGAAAAACTGTTTTTT.

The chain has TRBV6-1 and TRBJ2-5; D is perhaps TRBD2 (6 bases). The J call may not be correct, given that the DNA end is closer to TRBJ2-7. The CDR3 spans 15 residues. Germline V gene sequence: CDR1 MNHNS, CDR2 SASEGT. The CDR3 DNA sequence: TGTGCCAGCTCCTCGACCGGGACTTTTCCCTACGAGCAGTACTTC. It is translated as CASSSTGTFPYEQYF.

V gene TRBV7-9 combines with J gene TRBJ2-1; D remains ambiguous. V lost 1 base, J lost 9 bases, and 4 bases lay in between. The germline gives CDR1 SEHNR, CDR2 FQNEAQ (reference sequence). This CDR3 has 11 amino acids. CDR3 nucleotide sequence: TGTGCCAGCAGCTTAGGGGGTGAGCAGTTCTTC. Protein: CASSLGGEQFF.

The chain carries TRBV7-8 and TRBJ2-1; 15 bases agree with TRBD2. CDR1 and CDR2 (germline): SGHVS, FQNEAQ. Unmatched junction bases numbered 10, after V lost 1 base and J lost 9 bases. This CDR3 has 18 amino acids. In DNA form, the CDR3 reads TGTGCCAGCAGCTTAGTCGGACTAGCGGGAGGGCGCATGGGTGAGCAGTTCTTC. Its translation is CASSLVGLAGGRMGEQFF.

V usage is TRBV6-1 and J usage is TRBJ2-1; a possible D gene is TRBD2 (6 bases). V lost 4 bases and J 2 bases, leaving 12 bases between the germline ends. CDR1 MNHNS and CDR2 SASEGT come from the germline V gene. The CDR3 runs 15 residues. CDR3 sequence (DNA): TGTGCCAGCAGTGCCCTAGCGCTCACCTACAATGAGCAGTTCTTC. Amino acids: CASSALALTYNEQFF.

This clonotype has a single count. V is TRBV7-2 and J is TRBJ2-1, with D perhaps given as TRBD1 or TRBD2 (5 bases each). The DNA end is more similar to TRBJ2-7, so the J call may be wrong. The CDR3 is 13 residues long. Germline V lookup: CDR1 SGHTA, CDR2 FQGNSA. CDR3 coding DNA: TGTGCCAGCAGCCGGGACCCTGCCTTCGAGCAGTACTTC. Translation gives CASSRDPAFEQYF.

CDR3 sequence: CASSLESGGSYNEQFF. The CDR3 coding sequence is TGTGCCAGCAGCTTAGAGAGCGGGGGTTCCTACAATGAGCAGTTCTTC. The chain is built from TRBV7-3 and TRBJ2-1; TRBD2 matches at 8 bases. CDR1 is SGHTA and CDR2 is FQGTGA in the germline V gene. Trimming at V came to 2 bases and at J to 1 base, leaving 4 bases not matched to a gene. The CDR3 spans 16 residues.

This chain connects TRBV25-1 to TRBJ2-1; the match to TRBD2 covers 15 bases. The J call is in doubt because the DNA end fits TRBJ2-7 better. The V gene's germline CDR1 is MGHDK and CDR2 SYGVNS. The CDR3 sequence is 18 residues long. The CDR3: CASSDPETGTSGGYEQYF. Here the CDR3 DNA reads TGTGCCAGCAGTGATCCCGAAACCGGGACTAGCGGGGGGTACGAGCAGTACTTC.

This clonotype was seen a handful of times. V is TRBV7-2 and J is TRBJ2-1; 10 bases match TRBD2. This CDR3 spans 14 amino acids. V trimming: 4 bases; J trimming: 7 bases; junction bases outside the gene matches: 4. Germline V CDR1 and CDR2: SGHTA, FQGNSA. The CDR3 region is CASSYLAGANEQFF. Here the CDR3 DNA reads TGTGCCAGCAGCTACCTAGCGGGAGCAAATGAGCAGTTCTTC.

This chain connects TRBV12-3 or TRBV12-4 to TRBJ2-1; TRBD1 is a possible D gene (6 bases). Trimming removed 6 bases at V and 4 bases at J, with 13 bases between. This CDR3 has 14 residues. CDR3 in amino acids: CASSTNGQYNEQFF. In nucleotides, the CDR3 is TGTGCCAGCAGCACAAACGGACAGTACAATGAGCAGTTCTTC.

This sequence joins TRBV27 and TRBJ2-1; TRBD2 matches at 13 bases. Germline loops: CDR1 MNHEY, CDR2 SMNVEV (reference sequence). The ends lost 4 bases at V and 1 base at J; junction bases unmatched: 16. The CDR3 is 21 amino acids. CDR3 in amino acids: CASSSQYSGTSGARSYNEQFF. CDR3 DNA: TGTGCCAGCAGTTCCCAATATAGCGGGACTAGCGGGGCGCGGTCCTACAATGAGCAGTTCTTC.

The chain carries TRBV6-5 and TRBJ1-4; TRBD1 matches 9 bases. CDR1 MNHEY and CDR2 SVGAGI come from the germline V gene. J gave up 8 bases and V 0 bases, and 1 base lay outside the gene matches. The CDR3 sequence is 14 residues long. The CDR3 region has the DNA TGTGCCAGCAGTTACTCTGGACAGGGGGAAAAACTGTTTTTT. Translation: CASSYSGQGEKLFF.

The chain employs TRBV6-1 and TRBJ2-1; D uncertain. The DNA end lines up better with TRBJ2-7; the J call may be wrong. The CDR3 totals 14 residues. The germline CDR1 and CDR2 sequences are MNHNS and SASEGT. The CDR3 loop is CASSRGPYRDEQYF. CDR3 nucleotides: TGTGCCAGCTCAAGAGGCCCGTACCGGGACGAGCAGTACTTC.

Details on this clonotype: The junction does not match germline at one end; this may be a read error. The CDR3 spells CARGPGLGNTDTQYF. The DNA of the CDR3 is TGTGCCAGGGGCCCGGGACTAGGGAACACAGATACGCAGTACTTT. The rearrangement joins TRBV7-2 to TRBJ2-3; 8 nucleotides agree with TRBD2. Germline CDR1 SGHTA, CDR2 FQGNSA. The CDR3 extends over 15 amino acids.

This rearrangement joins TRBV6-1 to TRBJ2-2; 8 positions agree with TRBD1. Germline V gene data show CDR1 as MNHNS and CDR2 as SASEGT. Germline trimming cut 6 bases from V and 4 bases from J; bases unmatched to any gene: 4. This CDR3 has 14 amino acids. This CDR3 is CASSVTGGTGELFF. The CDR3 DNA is TGTGCCAGCAGCGTAACAGGGGGCACCGGGGAGCTGTTTTTT.

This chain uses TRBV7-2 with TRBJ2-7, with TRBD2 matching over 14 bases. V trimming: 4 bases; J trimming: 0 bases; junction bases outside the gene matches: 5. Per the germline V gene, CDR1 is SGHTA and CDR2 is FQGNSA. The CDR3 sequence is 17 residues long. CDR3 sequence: CASSSGTSGSRSYEQYF. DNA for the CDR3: TGTGCCAGCAGCTCAGGGACTAGCGGGAGTCGCTCCTACGAGCAGTACTTC.

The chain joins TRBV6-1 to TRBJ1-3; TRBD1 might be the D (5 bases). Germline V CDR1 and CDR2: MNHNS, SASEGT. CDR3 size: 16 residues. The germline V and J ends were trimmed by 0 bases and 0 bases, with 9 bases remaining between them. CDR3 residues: CASSEASGRSGNTIYF. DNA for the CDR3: TGTGCCAGCAGTGAAGCGTCGGGACGCTCTGGAAACACCATATATTTT.

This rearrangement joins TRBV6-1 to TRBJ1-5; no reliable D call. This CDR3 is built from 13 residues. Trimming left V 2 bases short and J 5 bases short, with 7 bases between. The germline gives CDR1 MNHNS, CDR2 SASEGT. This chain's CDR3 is CASSETQYQPQHF. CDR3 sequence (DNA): TGTGCCAGCAGTGAAACCCAGTATCAGCCCCAGCATTTT.

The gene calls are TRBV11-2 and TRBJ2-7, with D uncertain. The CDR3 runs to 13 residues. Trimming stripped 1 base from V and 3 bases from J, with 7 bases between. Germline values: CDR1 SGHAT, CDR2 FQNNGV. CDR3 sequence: CASSLGPRYEQYF. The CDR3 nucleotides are TGTGCCAGCAGCTTAGGACCTCGCTACGAGCAGTACTTC. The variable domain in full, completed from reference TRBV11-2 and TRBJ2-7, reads EAGVAQSPRYKIIEKRQSVAFWCNPISGHATLYWYQQILGQGPKLLIQFQNNGVVDDSQLPKDRFSAERLKGVDSTLKIQPAKLEDSAVYLCASSLGPRYEQYFGPGTRLTVT.

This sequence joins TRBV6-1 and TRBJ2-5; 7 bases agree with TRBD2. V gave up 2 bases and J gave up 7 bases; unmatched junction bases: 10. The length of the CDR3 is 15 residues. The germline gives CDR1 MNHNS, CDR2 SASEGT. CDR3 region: CASSETLAAGRTQYF. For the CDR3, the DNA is TGTGCCAGCAGTGAAACCCTAGCAGCGGGGAGGACCCAGTACTTC.

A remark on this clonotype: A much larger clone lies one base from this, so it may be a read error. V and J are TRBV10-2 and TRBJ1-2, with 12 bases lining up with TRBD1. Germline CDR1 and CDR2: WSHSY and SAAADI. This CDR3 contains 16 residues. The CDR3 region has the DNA TGCGCCAGCAGTGATTCAGGGGGACAGGGGGCCGGTGGCTACAACTTC. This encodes CASSDSGGQGAGGYNF.